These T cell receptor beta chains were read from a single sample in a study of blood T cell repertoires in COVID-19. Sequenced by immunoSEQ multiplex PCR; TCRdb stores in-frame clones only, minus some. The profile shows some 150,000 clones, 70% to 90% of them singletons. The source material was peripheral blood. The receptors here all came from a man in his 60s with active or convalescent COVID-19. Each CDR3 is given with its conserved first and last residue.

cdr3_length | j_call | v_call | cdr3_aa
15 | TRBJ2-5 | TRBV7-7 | CASSLGLAPQETQYF
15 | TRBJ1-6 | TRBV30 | CAWANEARDNSPLHF
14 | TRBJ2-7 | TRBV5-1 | CASSMGRFVGEQYF
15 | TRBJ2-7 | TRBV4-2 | CASSQGLAGDFEQYF
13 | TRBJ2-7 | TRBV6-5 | CASSRDKTYEQYF
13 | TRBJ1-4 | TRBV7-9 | CASSLGTEEKLFF
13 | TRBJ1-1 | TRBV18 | CASRQDLNTEAFF
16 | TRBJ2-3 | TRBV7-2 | CASSLPGLAVTDTQYF
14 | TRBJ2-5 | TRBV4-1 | CASSRHPTRETQYF
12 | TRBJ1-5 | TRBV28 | CASSYPPQPQHF
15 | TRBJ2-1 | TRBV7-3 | CASSPIAGADNEQFF
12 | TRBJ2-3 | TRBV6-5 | CASSPRWDTQYF
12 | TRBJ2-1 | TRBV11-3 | CASSYGGNEQFF
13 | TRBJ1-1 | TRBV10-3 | CAIAGEGGTEAFF
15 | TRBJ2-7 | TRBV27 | CASSPDRVNPYEQYF
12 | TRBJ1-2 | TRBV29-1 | CSAGQGGRGYTF
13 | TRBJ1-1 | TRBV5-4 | CASSWTQTTEAFF
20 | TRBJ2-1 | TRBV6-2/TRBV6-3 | CASSYSATLAGGYSHNEQFF
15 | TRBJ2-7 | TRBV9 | CASSEGLAVTYEQYF
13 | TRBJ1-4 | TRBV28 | CAAGQRTNEKLFF
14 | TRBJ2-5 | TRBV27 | CASSVGGQGETQYF
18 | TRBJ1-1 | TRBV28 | CASSLIKGTGHMNTEAFF
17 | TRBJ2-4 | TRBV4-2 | CASSPLLARGAKNIQYF
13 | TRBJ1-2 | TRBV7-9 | CASSPTATYGYTF
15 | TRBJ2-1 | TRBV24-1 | CATSGVDPTSFEQFF
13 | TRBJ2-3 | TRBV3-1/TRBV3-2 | CASSPAGGHTQYF
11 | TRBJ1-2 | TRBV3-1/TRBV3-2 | CASFSGYGYTF
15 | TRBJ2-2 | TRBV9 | CASSSRAGNTGELFF
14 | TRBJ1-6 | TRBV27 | CASSRQVVGSPLHF
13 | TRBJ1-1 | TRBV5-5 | CASSPPGGGEAFF
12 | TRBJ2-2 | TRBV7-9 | CASSLWPGELFF
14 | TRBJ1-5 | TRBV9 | CASSVEGANPPQHF
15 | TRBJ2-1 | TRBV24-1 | CASSTRQARNNEQFF
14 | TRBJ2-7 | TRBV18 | CASSPDTQGGEQYF
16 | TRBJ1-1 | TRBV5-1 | CASSLRTGYRGTEAFF
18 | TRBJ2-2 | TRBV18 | CASSPGLAGVDGTGELFF
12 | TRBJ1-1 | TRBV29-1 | CSVGPGGTEAFF
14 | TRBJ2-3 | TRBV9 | CASSVDFLTDTQYF
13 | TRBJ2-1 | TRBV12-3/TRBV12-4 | CASSLRTSNEQFF